These 13 T cell receptor beta chains were all obtained from the same sample, sequenced in a study of CD8 T cells in ankylosing spondylitis. Whole-study findings and limits: Roughly eight highly homologous variants formed a TCR beta motif that appeared characteristic of ankylosing spondylitis blood.

Antigens for these TCRs are unknown. TCRdb called the 5' RACE reads again in MiXCR, with one record for every CDR3 protein. The repertoire holds a few hundred thousand distinct CDR3 sequences, with roughly 8% as singletons. The sample taken for sequencing was blood, either unsorted or a sorted T cell fraction (not recorded which). The origin of the receptors is a male donor with ankylosing spondylitis.

With regard to this clonotype: A much larger clone lies a single base off, so this may be a read error. The chain is built from TRBV2 and TRBJ2-1; no definite D call. This CDR3 comprises 14 residues. Per germline, CDR1 SNHLY and CDR2 FYNNEI. CDR3 in amino acids: CAIVQIDPYNGQFF. CDR3 nucleotides: TGTGCCATCGTACAGATCGACCCCTACAATGGGCAGTTCTTC.

V usage is TRBV9 and J usage is TRBJ1-6; tentatively, D is TRBD1 (5 bases). CDR1 is SGDLS, CDR2 YYNGEE, per germline. The CDR3 consists of 14 residues. Trimming removed 1 base at V and 10 bases at J, with 12 bases between. The CDR3 sequence is CASSVTQGASPLHF. The DNA for the CDR3 is TGTGCCAGCAGCGTAACCCAAGGGGCCTCACCCCTCCACTTT.

This clonotype was detected many times. This chain joins TRBV9 and TRBJ1-6; a weak D match, TRBD1 (5 bases). V was pared by 3 bases and J by 8 bases, with 12 bases between. The CDR3 consists of 14 residues. Germline assignment: CDR1 SGDLS and CDR2 YYNGEE. CDR3 loop: CASSAILGDSPLHF. The CDR3 DNA reads as TGTGCCAGCAGCGCCATTCTAGGGGATTCACCCCTCCACTTT.

This clonotype was seen repeatedly, ten times or more. The chain links TRBV29-1 to TRBJ1-1; D is possibly TRBD1 (6 bases). Germline CDR1 reads SQVTM; CDR2 reads ANQGSEA. The germline V and J ends were trimmed by 4 bases and 1 base, with 10 bases remaining between them. The length of the CDR3 is 13 residues. The CDR3 DNA is TGCAGCGTTGCCCGGACAGAGAACACTGAAGCTTTCTTT. This codes for CSVARTENTEAFF.

The chain has TRBV11-2 and TRBJ1-4, with D tentatively TRBD1 (5 bases). CDR3 size: 14 residues. V gave up 4 bases and J gave up 6 bases, with 12 bases separating them. The germline CDR1 and CDR2 sequences are SGHAT and FQNNGV. The chain's CDR3 is CASSSGPWDEKLFF. CDR3 nucleotide sequence: TGTGCCAGCAGCTCGGGACCCTGGGATGAAAAACTGTTTTTT.

At least ten counts were recorded for this clonotype. J is TRBJ1-2 and V is TRBV12-3 or TRBV12-4, with 10 bases identical to TRBD1. Losses at the gene ends were 6 bases for V and 4 bases for J; bases not matched to a gene: 5. This CDR3 is 14 amino acids long. The CDR3 region is CASSRDRGGYGYTF. CDR3 nucleotide sequence: TGTGCCAGCAGCAGGGACAGGGGAGGCTATGGCTACACCTTC.

This clonotype was detected a few times. The V call is TRBV4-3, the J call TRBJ2-7; maybe TRBD1 (6 bases). This CDR3 has 16 residues. V was shortened by 1 base and J by 7 bases, with 20 bases between the two germline ends. Germline loops: CDR1 LGHNA, CDR2 YSLEER. CDR3 amino acids: CASSQGPGHLTREQYF. The CDR3 DNA is TGCGCCAGCAGCCAAGGTCCGGGACACCTAACACGGGAGCAGTACTTC.

In this sample, this clonotype turned up a few times. Here the CDR3 reads CASTATSRSYNEQFF. In DNA, the CDR3 is TGTGCCAGCACCGCGACTAGCCGCTCCTACAATGAGCAGTTCTTC. The chain combines TRBV3-1 with TRBJ2-1; 7 bases are shared with TRBD2. Germline lookup yields CDR1 LGHDT and CDR2 YNNKEL (reference sequence). V gave up 7 bases and J gave up 0 bases; unmatched junction bases: 6. The CDR3 totals 15 residues.

This clonotype has just a few counts. V is TRBV29-1 and J is TRBJ1-4, with no clear D. The CDR3 runs to 13 residues. Germline CDR1 SQVTM, CDR2 ANQGSEA. The germline V and J ends were trimmed by 0 bases and 8 bases, with 10 bases remaining between them. The CDR3 DNA reads TGCAGCGTTGAAGATCGGATAAAGGAAAAACTGTTTTTT. Translating gives CSVEDRIKEKLFF.

This clonotype was seen many times. This chain links TRBV11-2 with TRBJ2-5; the D is unclear. V was clipped by 3 bases and J by 2 bases, with 25 bases between them. CDR1 and CDR2 from the germline V gene are SGHAT and FQNNGV. The CDR3 has 19 residues. As DNA, the CDR3 is TGTGCCAGCAGCTTTAGGTGGATGTCGGTGGGCCCAGCTCAAGAGACCCAGTACTTC. Its protein product is CASSFRWMSVGPAQETQYF.

The rearrangement uses TRBV7-6 and TRBJ2-7; D gene uncertain. The CDR3 covers 13 residues. Trimming shortened V by 1 base and J by 3 bases, and 7 bases separated the two germline ends. CDR1 is SGHVS, CDR2 FNYEAQ, per germline. The CDR3 loop is CASSLGPRYEQYF. In DNA form, the CDR3 reads TGTGCCAGCAGCTTAGGGCCACGCTACGAGCAGTACTTC.

This clonotype came up a few times. The chain links TRBV7-9 to TRBJ1-1, with D hard to call. The length of the CDR3 is 13 residues. With 4 bases removed from V and 3 bases from J, the gap between germline ends came to 9 bases. Germline CDR1 is SEHNR and CDR2 is FQNEAQ (reference sequence). The CDR3 here is CASSSTEHTEAFF. Here the CDR3 DNA reads TGTGCCAGCAGCTCAACAGAACACACTGAAGCTTTCTTT.

The chain has TRBV4-1 and TRBJ1-5; weak D call: TRBD1 (6 bases). The CDR3 totals 16 residues. CDR1 is MGHRA and CDR2 is YSYEKL in the germline V gene. V lost 1 base to trimming and J lost 2 bases, with 12 bases between them. CDR3 in amino acids: CASSQVQGNGNQPQHF. The CDR3 nucleotides are TGCGCCAGCAGCCAAGTGCAGGGGAATGGCAATCAGCCCCAGCATTTT.